This TCR beta chain comes out of a study of beta chain features in type 1 diabetes. Study as a whole: Cell yields, age and gender were similar between patients and healthy donors. Study results and caveats: Patients with Type 1 diabetes showed moderately but significantly shorter TCRB CDR3s in all four CD4+ subsets. The study found that naive, central memory and Treg TCRB repertoires appeared more similar in patients than in healthy donors.

The whole isolated RNA underwent reverse transcription, so sequencing captured expressed TCRB transcripts. Clones were sequenced by immunoSEQ multiplex PCR, and TCRdb holds only the in-frame ones, with some missing. The table includes a few hundred thousand clones, approximately 12% detected once. Per donor, one heparinised blood draw averaged roughly 110 mL. Naive, central memory, regulatory and stem cell-like memory cells within the CD4+ compartment were sorted using CD45RO/CCR7/CD25/CD127/CD95/CD27. The CDR3 length is 14 residues. V lost 2 bases and J lost 5, with 12 bases in between. Germline V gives CDR1 MNHEY, CDR2 SVGAGI. In its sample, this clone was seen a few times. The antigen remains unidentified.

The specimen was naive CD4+ T cells from blood. The J gene is TRBJ1-1, the V gene TRBV6-5; possible D gene TRBD1, 6 bases. This TCR derives from a woman between 18 and 29 years old with type 1 diabetes. The CDR3 spells CASSYLSRGTEAFF. In nucleotides, the CDR3 is TGTGCCAGCAGTTACCTTAGCAGGGGTACTGAAGCTTTCTTT.